This T cell receptor beta chain came from a study of T cell changes during pregnancy in multiple sclerosis. The V end lost 6 bases, the J end lost 10 bases, and 13 bases lay between the germline ends. Germline V CDR1 and CDR2: SGHAT, FQNNGV. The CDR3 sequence is 12 residues long. Using immunoSEQ multiplex PCR, the repertoire was profiled, and TCRdb retains in-frame clones only, with some absent. The table has roughly 27,000 clones, around nine tenths seen once. The table lists this clone with a count of one. The sample in question was CD8+ T cells from peripheral blood mononuclear cells, obtained in the second trimester of pregnancy. This TCR was recovered from a female donor with multiple sclerosis, enrolled in a pregnancy study. The rearrangement joins TRBV11-2 to TRBJ2-1; D possibly corresponds to TRBD1 (6 bases). DNA of the CDR3: TGTGCCAGCAGGAGGACAGCTTGGGAGCAGTTCTTC. This codes for CASRRTAWEQFF. The full variable domain, with the rest looked up from reference TRBV11-2 and TRBJ2-1, is EAGVAQSPRYKIIEKRQSVAFWCNPISGHATLYWYQQILGQGPKLLIQFQNNGVVDDSQLPKDRFSAERLKGVDSTLKIQPAKLEDSAVYLCASRRTAWEQFFGPGTRLTVL.